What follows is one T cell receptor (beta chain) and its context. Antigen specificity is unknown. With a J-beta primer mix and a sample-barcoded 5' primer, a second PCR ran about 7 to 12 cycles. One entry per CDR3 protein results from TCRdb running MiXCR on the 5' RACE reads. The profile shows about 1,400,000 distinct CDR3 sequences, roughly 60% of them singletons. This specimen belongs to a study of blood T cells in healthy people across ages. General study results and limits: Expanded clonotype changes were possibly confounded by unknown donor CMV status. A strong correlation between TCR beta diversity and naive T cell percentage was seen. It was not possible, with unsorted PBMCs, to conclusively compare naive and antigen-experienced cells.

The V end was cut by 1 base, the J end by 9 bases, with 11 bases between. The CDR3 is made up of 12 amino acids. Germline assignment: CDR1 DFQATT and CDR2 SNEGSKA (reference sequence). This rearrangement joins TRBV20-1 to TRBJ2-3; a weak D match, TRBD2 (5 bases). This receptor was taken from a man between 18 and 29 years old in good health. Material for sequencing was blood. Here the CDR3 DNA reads TGCAGTGCTAGAGTGGAAGCGGAAACGCAGTATTTT. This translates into CSARVEAETQYF.